This T cell receptor (beta chain) was documented in a study of blood T cell repertoires in COVID-19. Study summary: T cells, B-cell-depleted T cells, or PBMCs provided the cDNA or gDNA that served as material.

In the study's own analysis: Amplification of reference gene primers provided the estimated nucleated cell counts. TCRdb keeps only in-frame clones here, not all; method: immunoSEQ multiplex PCR. V, J and clone size derive from that table, while D and trimming were established from the DNA sequence. Seen here are roughly 300,000 clones, 75% to 95% observed once, and the top ten hold nearly 7%. The CDR3 length is 14 residues. The V gene end was trimmed by 2 bases and the J gene end by 7 bases; junction bases not matched to a gene: 2. Germline V gene sequence: CDR1 KGHDR, CDR2 SFDVKD. The origin of this receptor is a young woman with COVID-19, enrolled during active disease. The chain combines TRBV24-1 with TRBJ2-1, with TRBD1 identical over 9 bases. The sequenced sample was peripheral blood. CDR3 sequence: CATSDSGTGNEQFF. In DNA form, the CDR3 reads TGTGCCACCAGTGATTCGGGGACAGGGAATGAGCAGTTCTTC.